This T cell receptor beta chain was retrieved from a study of vaccination effects on CD4 cells after COVID-19. The overall study: After the second dose, samples were taken at median day 72. General study results and limits: Substantial clonal contraction characterized both infection- and vaccine-induced clones late after vaccination.

Turning to this clone: Its antigen is still unknown.

Repertoires were generated with immunoSEQ multiplex PCR, while TCRdb's copy carries only in-frame clones and drops some. The sample carries under 85,000 clones, 77% recorded once. Germline values: CDR1 MNHEY, CDR2 SVGEGT. V was shortened by 2 bases and J by 4 bases, with 11 bases between the two germline ends. This CDR3 spans 14 amino acids. Under the ViraFEST assay, PBMC were stimulated with viral peptide pools so that antigen-specific CD4+ T cells expanded. Sequencing was performed afterwards. Researchers isolated CD4+ T cells once 9 to 11 days of culture had elapsed. Participants each got two BNT162b2 or mRNA-1273 vaccine doses. Every well got over 1.5 million PBMC, which were grown with around 10 IU/ml IL-2 and about 9.7 ug/ml peptides.

This sequence joins TRBV6-2 or TRBV6-3 and TRBJ1-2, with D unclear. The sequence derives from a human donor who received a COVID-19 vaccine. This specimen consisted of CD4+ T cells from PBMCs cultured with HCoV-OC43 spike peptides, obtained after COVID-19 vaccination. Subset meaning: HCoV-OC43 spike overlapping peptide pool stimulation. The CDR3 DNA reads TGTGCCAGCAGTTACGGACTAACTTCCTATGGCTACACCTTC. It codes for CASSYGLTSYGYTF.